The source of this TCR beta chain is a study of Ad26.COV2.S vaccination and SARS-CoV-2 variants. Notes on the study in general: Vaccinees reportedly had broad spike-specific CD8+ and CD4+ T cell responses.

Measured with immunoSEQ multiplex PCR; TCRdb has only the in-frame clones, and not every one. This table has approximately 410,000 clones, roughly 90% appearing once. This sample's treatment: around 19 received Ad26.COV2.S at low or high dose, single or two shots; about 5 received placebo; per-sample allocation not given. Collection of samples fell on day 63 after the first vaccine or placebo injection. V was cut by 4 bases and J by 10 bases, with 17 bases left in between. Germline CDR1 SGHTA, CDR2 FQGTGA. The CDR3 has 14 residues. Remarks on this clone: Antigen unknown.

This clonotype originated in a person between 18 and 65 years old who received the Ad26.COV2.S COVID-19 vaccine or a placebo. The chain recombines TRBV7-3 with TRBJ2-1, with D perhaps being TRBD1 or TRBD2 (6 bases each). Material: peripheral blood, obtained in a trial of Ad26.COV2.S vaccine versus placebo. Here the CDR3 reads CASSSSPGGREQFF. The CDR3 region has the DNA TGTGCCAGCAGCTCGTCCCCCGGGGGCCGGGAGCAGTTCTTC.